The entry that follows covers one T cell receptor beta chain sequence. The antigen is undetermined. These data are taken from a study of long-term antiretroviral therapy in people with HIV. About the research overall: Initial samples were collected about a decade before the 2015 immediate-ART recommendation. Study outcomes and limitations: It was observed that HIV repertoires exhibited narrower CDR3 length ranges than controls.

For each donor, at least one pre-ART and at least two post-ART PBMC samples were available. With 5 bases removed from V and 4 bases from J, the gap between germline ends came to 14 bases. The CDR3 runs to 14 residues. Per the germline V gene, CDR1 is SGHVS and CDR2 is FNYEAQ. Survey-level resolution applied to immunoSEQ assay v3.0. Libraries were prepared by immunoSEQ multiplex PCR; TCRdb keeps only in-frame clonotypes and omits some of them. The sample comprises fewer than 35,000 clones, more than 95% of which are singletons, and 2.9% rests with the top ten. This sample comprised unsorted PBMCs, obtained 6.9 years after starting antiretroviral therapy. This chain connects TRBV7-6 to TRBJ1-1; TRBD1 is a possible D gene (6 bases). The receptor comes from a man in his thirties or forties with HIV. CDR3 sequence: CASSPPQGRTEAFF. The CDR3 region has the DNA TGTGCCAGCAGCCCACCCCAGGGGCGCACTGAAGCTTTCTTT. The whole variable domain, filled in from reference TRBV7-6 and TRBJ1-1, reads GAGVSQSPRYKVTKRGQDVALRCDPISGHVSLYWYRQALGQGPEFLTYFNYEAQQDKSGLPNDRFSAERPEGSISTLTIQRTEQRDSAMYRCASSPPQGRTEAFFGQGTRLTVV.